This TCR beta chain originates from a study of T cells in Graves' hyperthyroidism and ophthalmopathy. The CDR3 runs to 14 residues. V was pared by 2 bases and J by 1 base, with 2 bases of the junction left unmatched. The germline V gene encodes CDR1 MNHEY and CDR2 SVGAGI. Graves' hyperthyroidism without ophthalmopathy progression within 18 months was termed stable. Turning to this clonotype: Its antigen is not known.

TCR beta CDR3 regions were amplified from RNA. Primed by the HTBI set, a first-round RT-PCR was run on the TCR CDR3. Each CDR3 protein is one row after TCRdb ran MiXCR on the multiplex PCR reads. The sample consists of about 760,000 distinct CDR3 sequences, 30% to 40% of them appearing once. Study-wide points: A 13 V-J signature model discriminated ophthalmopathy versus stable hyperthyroidism.

The chain combines TRBV6-5 with TRBJ2-7, with 7 nucleotides matching TRBD2. The receptor was derived from a woman between 35 and 50 years old with Graves' hyperthyroidism. The sample taken for sequencing was blood. As DNA, the CDR3 is TGTGCCAGCAGTTACGGGGAGGGGTCCTACGAGCAGTACTTC. Its protein is CASSYGEGSYEQYF.